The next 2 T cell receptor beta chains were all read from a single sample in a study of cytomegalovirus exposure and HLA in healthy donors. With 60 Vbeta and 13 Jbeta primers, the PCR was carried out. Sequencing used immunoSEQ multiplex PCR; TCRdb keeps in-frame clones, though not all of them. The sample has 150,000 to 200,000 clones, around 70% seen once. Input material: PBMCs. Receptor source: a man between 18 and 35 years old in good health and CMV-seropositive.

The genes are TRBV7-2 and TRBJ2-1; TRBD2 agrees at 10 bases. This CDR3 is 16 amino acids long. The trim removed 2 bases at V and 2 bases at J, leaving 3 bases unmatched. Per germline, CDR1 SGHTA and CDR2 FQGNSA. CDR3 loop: CASSLYLAGAYNEQFF. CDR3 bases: TGTGCCAGCAGCTTATACCTAGCGGGGGCCTACAATGAGCAGTTCTTC.

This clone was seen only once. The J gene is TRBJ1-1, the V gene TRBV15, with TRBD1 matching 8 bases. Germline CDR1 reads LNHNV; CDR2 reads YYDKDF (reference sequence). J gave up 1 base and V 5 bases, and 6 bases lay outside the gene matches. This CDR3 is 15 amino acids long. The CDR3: CATSLIGTGNTEAFF. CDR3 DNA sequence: TGTGCCACCAGCTTAATTGGGACAGGGAACACTGAAGCTTTCTTT.